Here is one T cell receptor beta chain with its context. Assay: immunoSEQ multiplex PCR; the TCRdb copy retains only in-frame clones and omits some. The table includes 50,000 to 80,000 clones, 75% to 95% detected once. The data stem from a study of T cell changes during pregnancy in multiple sclerosis. The germline CDR1 and CDR2 sequences are SGHTS and YDEGEE. The CDR3 consists of 14 residues. The V end lost 2 bases, the J end lost 3 bases, and 9 bases lay between the germline ends. Sequencing used CD8+ T cells from peripheral blood mononuclear cells, obtained before pregnancy. The sequence was obtained from a female donor with multiple sclerosis, enrolled in a pregnancy study. This chain uses TRBV5-8 with TRBJ2-1; D is ambiguous. CDR3 sequence (DNA): TGTGCCAGCAGCTTTGGCCTGATCTACAATGAGCAGTTCTTC. Its protein is CASSFGLIYNEQFF. Looking up the rest from reference TRBV5-8 and TRBJ2-1 gives the full variable domain: EAGVTQSPTHLIKTRGQQATLRCSPISGHTSVYWYQQALGLGLQFLLWYDEGEERNRGNFPPRFSGRQFPNYSSELNVNALELEDSALYLCASSFGLIYNEQFFGPGTRLTVL.